This is a list of T cell receptor beta chains from one sample in a study of human T cells and chemical hapten exposure. MiXCR was run by TCRdb on the RACE reads, yielding one entry per CDR3 protein. This table holds approximately 350,000 distinct CDR3 sequences, around 7% found once. The material sequenced was whole blood, taken in connection with sensitization to the hapten diphenylcyclopropenone (DPC). The receptors derive from a woman between 18 and 29 years old with alopecia areata. Some clones in this sample may be carry-over from other donors' samples. Both conserved end residues are part of each CDR3. D genes are given only for firm matches. Clone size is stated in some rows and not others, as once, few, many or a class when expanded.

cdr3_aa | cdr3_nt | j_call | clone_size | d_call | v_call | cdr3_length
CASNQGNTIYF | TGTGCCAGTAATCAGGGCAACACCATATATTTT | TRBJ1-3 | many | - | TRBV6-6 | 11
CASSLGAGEGTGELFF | TGCGCCAGCAGCCTCGGAGCGGGGGAGGGCACCGGGGAGCTGTTTTTT | TRBJ2-2 | few | TRBD2 | TRBV4-1 | 16
CASSLGGRVAGTEAFF | TGTGCCAGCAGCTTAGGGGGCAGGGTGGCAGGCACTGAAGCTTTCTTT | TRBJ1-1 | many | - | TRBV7-9 | 16
CATSGGSRGSSYEQYF | TGTGCCACCAGTGGAGGAAGCAGGGGGAGCTCCTACGAGCAGTACTTC | TRBJ2-7 | many | TRBD1 | TRBV24-1 | 16
CASSSIAADTQYF | TGTGCCAGCAGCTCGATAGCAGCGGATACGCAGTATTTT | TRBJ2-3 | - | - | TRBV7-2 | 13
CASSLGPGGYTEAFF | TGTGCCAGCAGTTTAGGCCCCGGGGGCTACACTGAAGCTTTCTTT | TRBJ1-1 | few | - | TRBV12-3/TRBV12-4 | 15
CASSYDGEGTGELFF | TGTGCCAGCAGTTACGACGGGGAAGGCACCGGGGAGCTGTTTTTT | TRBJ2-2 | many | - | TRBV6-2/TRBV6-3 | 15
CASSLYTNYGYTF | TGTGCCAGCAGCTTATATACTAACTATGGCTACACCTTC | TRBJ1-2 | - | - | TRBV7-6 | 13
CASSLTVYNEQFF | TGTGCCAGCAGCCTGACTGTCTACAATGAGCAGTTCTTC | TRBJ2-1 | many | - | TRBV7-2 | 13
CSADRDEGEAFF | TGCAGCGCCGACAGGGACGAGGGGGAAGCTTTCTTT | TRBJ1-1 | many | TRBD1 | TRBV29-1 | 12
CASSKAPTGRRAEAFF | TGTGCCAGCAGCAAAGCCCCCACAGGGAGACGGGCTGAAGCTTTCTTT | TRBJ1-1 | few | - | TRBV21-1 | 16
CASATPRDPSYEQYF | TGTGCCAGCGCAACCCCACGGGACCCATCCTACGAGCAGTACTTC | TRBJ2-7 | few | - | TRBV6-2/TRBV6-3 | 15
CSAPRVGSLNTEAFF | TGCAGTGCCCCAAGGGTAGGGTCATTGAACACTGAAGCTTTCTTT | TRBJ1-1 | - | - | TRBV20-1 | 15
CASRPGQGNYGYTF | TGCGCCAGCAGGCCGGGACAGGGGAACTATGGCTACACCTTC | TRBJ1-2 | many | TRBD1 | TRBV5-1 | 14
CASRTTGVNTGELFF | TGTGCCAGCAGAACTACGGGGGTAAACACCGGGGAGCTGTTTTTT | TRBJ2-2 | - | - | TRBV12-3/TRBV12-4 | 15
CASSFLKGTTEAFF | TGTGCCAGCAGTTTCTTGAAAGGGACGACTGAAGCTTTCTTT | TRBJ1-1 | - | - | TRBV12-3/TRBV12-4 | 14
CSARGQGLETQYF | TGCAGTGCTAGGGGACAGGGCTTAGAGACCCAGTACTTC | TRBJ2-5 | - | TRBD1 | TRBV20-1 | 13
CASSPWRNTEAFF | TGTGCCAGCTCCCCCTGGAGGAACACTGAAGCTTTCTTT | TRBJ1-1 | few | - | TRBV18 | 13
CSVEDLGQTQPQHF | TGCAGCGTTGAAGACCTGGGACAGACCCAGCCCCAGCATTTT | TRBJ1-5 | few | TRBD1 | TRBV29-1 | 14
CASSPRTGEAFF | TGTGCCAGCTCACCAAGGACAGGAGAAGCTTTCTTT | TRBJ1-1 | many | TRBD1 | TRBV18 | 12
CASSNTRSGANVLTF | TGTGCCAGCAGCAACACCCGCTCTGGGGCCAACGTCCTGACTTTC | TRBJ2-6 | - | - | TRBV6-2/TRBV6-3 | 15
CASSYFPAGYGYTF | TGTGCCAGCAGTTACTTCCCCGCGGGCTATGGCTACACCTTC | TRBJ1-2 | many | - | TRBV6-6 | 14
CASSFGLIKPNTGELFF | TGTGCCAGCAGTTTCGGTCTGATAAAGCCTAACACCGGGGAGCTGTTTTTT | TRBJ2-2 | few | - | TRBV28 | 17